The T cell receptor beta chain described here comes from a study of blood T cell repertoires in COVID-19. Overall study context: Sites across the United States, Italy and Spain contributed samples from acute and convalescent COVID-19. PBMCs, B-cell-depleted T cells, or T cells provided the cDNA or gDNA that made up the material.

Authors' data handling: Quantification of nucleated cells was approximated via reference gene primer amplification. Produced via immunoSEQ multiplex PCR; TCRdb's table is partial and in-frame only. V and J calls and clone size are as listed in that table; D and trimming were resolved from the DNA. Here the sample spans 80,000 to 90,000 clones, 70% to 85% being singletons. Germline assignment: CDR1 LGHDT and CDR2 YNNKEL (reference sequence). V lost 1 base to trimming and J lost 1 base, with 11 bases between them. CDR3 length: 16 residues. The material sequenced was peripheral blood. The chain uses TRBV3-1 (or the pseudogene TRBV3-2) and TRBJ1-5; no clear D gene. The receptor's source is a man in his sixties or seventies with acute or convalescent COVID-19. The CDR3 sequence: CASSQGQVSSNQPQHF. In nucleotides, the CDR3 is TGTGCCAGCAGCCAAGGGCAGGTTTCAAGCAATCAGCCCCAGCATTTT.